The 23 T cell receptor beta chains given below trace back to one sample, sequenced in a study of T cell repertoires in cytomegalovirus infection (dated by TCRdb to 2018 to 2020). The run used an Illumina HiSeq 1500. In-frame beta chains were kept once TCRdb had trimmed the public reads at Q25 with fastp and called clones with MiXCR. CDR3 protein sequences are deduplicated, and each keeps its most common genes and DNA. The sample contains around 530,000 distinct CDR3 sequences, approximately 25% of them found a single time. The ten top clones hold less than 15% of the sample. Sequencing was performed on PBMCs. The receptors shown here come from a human donor in good health (CMV status not recorded). Some clones in this sample may be carry-over from other donors' samples.

V and J are TRBV5-1 and TRBJ2-3; TRBD2 matches at 9 bases. V shed 2 bases, J shed 3 bases, and the junction held 13 bases outside the gene matches. This CDR3 contains 18 residues. The germline CDR1 and CDR2 sequences are SGHRS and YFSETQ. CDR3 protein: CASSLAPIMREGTDTQYF. CDR3 sequence (DNA): TGCGCCAGCAGCTTAGCCCCCATCATGCGGGAGGGAACAGATACGCAGTATTTT.

The genes are TRBV11-3 and TRBJ2-5; TRBD1 is a possible D gene (6 bases). The CDR3 extends over 17 amino acids. Trimming pared 1 base from V and 0 bases from J, leaving 15 bases between. Germline CDR1 SGHNT, CDR2 YENEEA. The CDR3 DNA reads as TGTGCCAGCAGCTTAGGGCAAGGACAGCCATACCAAGAGACCCAGTACTTC. Amino acids: CASSLGQGQPYQETQYF.

The V and J genes are TRBV6-8 and TRBJ2-7; 10 bases match TRBD1. Germline-derived CDR1 and CDR2 are MNHGY and SAAAGT. The CDR3 spans 16 residues. V trimming: 1 base; J trimming: 4 bases; junction bases outside the gene matches: 7. CDR3: CASSYLRTGGAYEQYF. DNA for the CDR3: TGTGCCAGCAGTTACTTGAGGACAGGGGGGGCTTACGAGCAGTACTTC.

This clonotype was picked up many times. The CDR3 spells CASSFLDRKNYGYTF. The CDR3 DNA reads as TGTGCCAGCAGCTTCCTGGACAGGAAAAACTATGGCTACACCTTC. The chain couples TRBV7-2 to TRBJ1-2; TRBD1 agrees at 7 bases. Germline trimming cut 3 bases from V and 2 bases from J; bases unmatched to any gene: 6. CDR1 is SGHTA, CDR2 FQGNSA, per germline. This CDR3 spans 15 amino acids.

This clonotype was seen more than once but under ten times. The V call is TRBV19, the J call TRBJ2-2, with 9 bases that match TRBD2. CDR1 and CDR2 from the germline V gene are LNHDA and SQIVND (reference sequence). The ends lost 3 bases at V and 7 bases at J; junction bases unmatched: 6. CDR3 length: 15 amino acids. The CDR3 sequence is CASSMVAGVSGELFF. CDR3 coding DNA: TGTGCCAGTAGTATGGTAGCGGGAGTAAGCGGGGAGCTGTTTTTT.

V and J are TRBV7-4 and TRBJ2-5, with a possible D match to TRBD1 (5 bases). The germline V and J ends were trimmed by 1 base and 2 bases, with 20 bases remaining between them. Looked up from germline, CDR1 is SGHVT and CDR2 is SQSDAQ. This CDR3 is 18 amino acids long. CDR3 in amino acids: CASSLEGVNQYEQETQYF. CDR3 coding DNA: TGTGCCAGCAGCTTAGAAGGGGTAAACCAGTACGAACAAGAGACCCAGTACTTC.

This clonotype was found many times. This sequence joins TRBV7-3 and TRBJ1-4, with a tentative D call TRBD1 (5 bases). CDR3 length equals 15 residues. Germline V gene sequence: CDR1 SGHTA, CDR2 FQGTGA. Trimming removed 0 bases at V and 8 bases at J, with 13 bases between. CDR3 amino acids: CASSLTSRAGEKLFF. CDR3 bases: TGTGCCAGCAGCTTAACGTCCAGGGCGGGAGAAAAACTGTTTTTT.

This clonotype was observed a few times. CDR3 loop: CASTGGAGGGYTF. The DNA for the CDR3 is TGTGCCAGCACAGGGGGGGCAGGGGGCGGCTACACCTTC. The chain joins TRBV28 to TRBJ1-2; 8 nucleotides match TRBD1. Germline V gene lookup returns CDR1 MDHEN and CDR2 SYDVKM. Germline trimming cut 7 bases from V and 8 bases from J; bases unmatched to any gene: 9. The CDR3 runs to 13 residues.

This chain links TRBV29-1 with TRBJ2-1, with D possibly being TRBD2 (6 bases). CDR3 length: 15 residues. In germline, CDR1 is SQVTM, CDR2 ANQGSEA. The ends were cut back, 3 bases at V and 0 bases at J, with 12 bases in the middle. The CDR3 sequence: CSVEGRGSSYNEQFF. The CDR3 DNA reads TGCAGCGTTGAGGGGCGGGGTAGCTCCTACAATGAGCAGTTCTTC.

The J gene is TRBJ2-3, the V gene TRBV10-3, with 10 bases matching TRBD1. The CDR3 is 14 amino acids. V shed 10 bases and J 0 bases; nucleotides not matched to a gene: 4. Germline lookup yields CDR1 ENHRY and CDR2 SYGVKD. The CDR3 region is CATRTGGSTDTQYF. The CDR3 DNA reads TGTGCCACGCGGACAGGGGGTAGCACAGATACGCAGTATTTT.

The chain has TRBV28 and TRBJ2-5, with D unclear. V gave up 7 bases and J gave up 4 bases, with 13 bases separating them. The CDR3 length is 13 residues. Germline lookup yields CDR1 MDHEN and CDR2 SYDVKM. The CDR3 region is CASTVLGRETQYF. The DNA of the CDR3 is TGTGCCAGCACCGTCCTGGGAAGAGAGACCCAGTACTTC.

This clonotype was observed a few times. The DNA for the CDR3 is TGTGCCAGCAGCCACCGGGGACTAGCGGAAGAGACCCAGTACTTC. As protein: CASSHRGLAEETQYF. V and J are TRBV5-4 and TRBJ2-5; 11 bases map to TRBD2. Looked up from germline, CDR1 is SGHNT and CDR2 is YYREEE (reference sequence). The CDR3 extends over 15 amino acids. V lost 4 bases, J lost 3 bases, and 5 bases stayed unmatched.

The chain has TRBV7-6 and TRBJ1-6; 9 positions match TRBD1. The ends lost 5 bases at V and 6 bases at J; junction bases unmatched: 5. Germline V gene data show CDR1 as SGHVS and CDR2 as FNYEAQ. The CDR3 totals 15 residues. The DNA of the CDR3 is TGTGCCAGCAGCCCCGGGACAGGGATTAATTCACCCCTCCACTTT. Its translation is CASSPGTGINSPLHF.

J is TRBJ2-3 and V is TRBV4-1, with 12 bases identical to TRBD2. CDR3 length: 16 amino acids. Germline-derived CDR1 and CDR2 are MGHRA and YSYEKL. Trimming cost V 3 bases and J 5 bases; bases outside gene matches: 6. The CDR3 DNA reads TGCGCCAGCAGCCAGTGGACTAGCGGGATCGGAGATACGCAGTATTTT. Its protein product is CASSQWTSGIGDTQYF.

The sample holds a few counts of this clonotype. This rearrangement joins TRBV4-3 to TRBJ1-4; D call uncertain. Per germline, CDR1 LGHNA and CDR2 YSLEER. The length of the CDR3 is 15 residues. Trimming took off 1 base at V and 7 bases at J, with 13 bases between the two ends. The CDR3 DNA follows: TGCGCCAGCAGCCAAGGAACCCCGAGGAGTGAAAAACTGTTTTTT. Translated, it gives CASSQGTPRSEKLFF.

This clonotype has only a few counts. The V gene is TRBV29-1, the J gene TRBJ2-1, with D unresolved. Germline V gene sequence: CDR1 SQVTM, CDR2 ANQGSEA. Between the trimmed V and J ends, which lost 1 base and 0 bases, there was a span of 7 bases. CDR3 size: 14 residues. The DNA of the CDR3 is TGCAGCGTTGAAGCGACGGTCTCCTACAATGAGCAGTTCTTC. Protein product: CSVEATVSYNEQFF.

This sequence joins TRBV4-2 and TRBJ2-1; D remains unclear. With 4 bases removed from V and 8 bases from J, the gap between germline ends came to 12 bases. Germline V gives CDR1 LGHNA, CDR2 YNFKEQ. The CDR3 consists of 13 residues. CDR3 loop: CASSRSTGDEQFF. The CDR3 coding sequence is TGTGCCAGCAGCCGAAGTACCGGCGATGAGCAGTTCTTC.

The gene calls are TRBV20-1 and TRBJ2-5; 7 bases are shared with TRBD2. The germline CDR1 and CDR2 sequences are DFQATT and SNEGSKA (reference sequence). V lost 1 base to trimming and J lost 4 bases; unmatched junction nucleotides: 3. The CDR3 length is 13 residues. CDR3 DNA sequence: TGCAGTGCTAGAGTTGTAGCGGGAGAGACCCAGTACTTC. Amino acids: CSARVVAGETQYF.

The chain employs TRBV7-2 and TRBJ2-7; 14 bases align to TRBD2. CDR1 and CDR2 from the germline V gene are SGHTA and FQGNSA. Trimming at V came to 7 bases and at J to 5 bases, leaving 7 bases not matched to a gene. The CDR3 is 15 amino acids. The CDR3 DNA reads TGTGCCAGCACCCTGGGACTAGCGGGAGTCAACGAGCAGTACTTC. Translating it yields CASTLGLAGVNEQYF.

This clonotype was detected many times. One end of the junction is discordant with germline, which a read error may explain. The rearrangement joins TRBV7-8 to TRBJ1-1; 7 nucleotides agree with TRBD1. The length of the CDR3 is 13 residues. CDR1 is SGHVS and CDR2 is FQNEAQ in the germline V gene. CDR3 in amino acids: CASSLELDREKIF. The CDR3 nucleotides read TGTGCCAGCAGCTTGGAACTCGACAGGGAGAAAATTTTT.

This clonotype appeared many times. The chain carries TRBV7-2 and TRBJ2-1; D perhaps matches TRBD2 (6 bases). V was clipped by 5 bases and J by 8 bases, with 10 bases between them. From germline, CDR1 is SGHTA and CDR2 FQGNSA. The CDR3 spans 12 residues. CDR3 coding DNA: TGTGCCAGCAGCGCGTGGGGGGATGAGCAGTTCTTC. Translating gives CASSAWGDEQFF.

The chain carries TRBV4-2 and TRBJ1-4; maybe TRBD1 (6 bases). Trimming cost V 0 bases and J 5 bases, with 22 bases left between them. Looked up from germline, CDR1 is LGHNA and CDR2 is YNFKEQ. The CDR3 covers 19 residues. The CDR3 coding sequence is TGTGCCAGCAGCCAAGATCGGCAGGGGACCCGCGGGTTCAATGAAAAACTGTTTTTT. This sequence encodes CASSQDRQGTRGFNEKLFF.

The table lists this clonotype with a few counts. The chain recombines TRBV7-9 with TRBJ2-7; 12 nucleotides match TRBD2. The CDR3 spans 13 residues. Germline CDR1 SEHNR, CDR2 FQNEAQ (reference sequence). Germline trimming cut 11 bases from V and 5 bases from J; bases unmatched to any gene: 7. In DNA, the CDR3 is TGTGCCTGCCTGGGACTAGCGGGCAACGAGCAGTACTTC. Residues: CACLGLAGNEQYF.